This TCR beta chain is drawn from a study of cytomegalovirus exposure and HLA in healthy donors. PCR amplification relied on 60 Vbeta primers (plus 13 Jbeta primers). Methods used by the authors: Roughly 11 million shared chains were among 65 million to 85 million unique TCR beta chains counted in a later analysis. Generated by immunoSEQ multiplex PCR, the TCRdb table keeps only in-frame clones and is missing some. V and J calls and clone size are as listed in that table; D and trimming were resolved from the DNA. Here the sample spans around 210,000 clones, 70% to 90% being singletons. The CDR3 consists of 16 residues. V dropped 6 bases and J dropped 5 bases, with 23 bases sitting between them. Per germline, CDR1 SGHRS and CDR2 YFSETQ. Study-wide results and caveats: Upon later analysis, HLA-associated TCR beta chains proved more clonally expanded than other, equally common chains. Data from an earlier analysis indicated that most TCR beta V segments were productive either about 87% or about 30% of the time.

As to this clone: Its antigen is still unknown.

Sequencing was carried out using PBMCs. This TCR was sampled from a girl aged 2-10 years in good health and CMV-seronegative. The chain couples TRBV5-1 to TRBJ1-1; a possible D gene is TRBD1 (6 bases). Written as DNA, the CDR3 is TGCGCCAGCACAACCCCTCGGGGGGGCGCGCAAACTGAAGCTTTCTTT. It translates to CASTTPRGGAQTEAFF.